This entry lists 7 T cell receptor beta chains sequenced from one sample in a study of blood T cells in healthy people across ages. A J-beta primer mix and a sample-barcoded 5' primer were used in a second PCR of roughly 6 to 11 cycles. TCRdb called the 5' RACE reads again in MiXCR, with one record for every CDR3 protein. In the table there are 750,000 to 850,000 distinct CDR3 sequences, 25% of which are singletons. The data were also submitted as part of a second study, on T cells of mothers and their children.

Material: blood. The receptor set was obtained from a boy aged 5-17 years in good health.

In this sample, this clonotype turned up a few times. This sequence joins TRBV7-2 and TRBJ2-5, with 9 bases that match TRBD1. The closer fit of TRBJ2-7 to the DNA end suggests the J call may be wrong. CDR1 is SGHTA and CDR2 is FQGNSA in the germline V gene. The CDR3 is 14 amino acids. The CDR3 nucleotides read TGTGCCAGCAGAAAGACAGGGGGAGGCTACGAGCAGTACTTC. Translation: CASRKTGGGYEQYF.

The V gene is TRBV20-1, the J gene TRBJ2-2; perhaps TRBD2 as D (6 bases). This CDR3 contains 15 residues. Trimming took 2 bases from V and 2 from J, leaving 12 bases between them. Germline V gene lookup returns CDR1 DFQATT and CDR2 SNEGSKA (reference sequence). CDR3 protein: CSARRAGTNTGELFF. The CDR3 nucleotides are TGCAGTGCTAGAAGGGCGGGGACCAACACCGGGGAGCTGTTTTTT.

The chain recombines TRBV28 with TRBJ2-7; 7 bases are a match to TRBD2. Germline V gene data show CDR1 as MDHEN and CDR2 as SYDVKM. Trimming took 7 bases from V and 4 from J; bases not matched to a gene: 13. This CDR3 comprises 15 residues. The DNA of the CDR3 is TGTGCCAGCATCGAGGGACGAGCGGGACCTTACGAGCAGTACTTC. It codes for CASIEGRAGPYEQYF.

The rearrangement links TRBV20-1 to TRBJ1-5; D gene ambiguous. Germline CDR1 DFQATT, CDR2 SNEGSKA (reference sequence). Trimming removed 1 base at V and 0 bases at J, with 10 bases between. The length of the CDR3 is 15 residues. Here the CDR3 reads CSARGQLYSNQPQHF. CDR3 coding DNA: TGCAGTGCTAGAGGCCAGCTTTATAGCAATCAGCCCCAGCATTTT.

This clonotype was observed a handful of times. CDR3 residues: CASSLGHFNSPLHF. CDR3 coding DNA: TGTGCCAGCAGTTTAGGACATTTTAATTCACCCCTCCACTTT. The gene calls are TRBV27 and TRBJ1-6, with D perhaps TRBD1 (5 bases). The length of the CDR3 is 14 residues. Germline V gene data show CDR1 as MNHEY and CDR2 as SMNVEV (reference sequence). Trimming shortened V by 2 bases and J by 6 bases, and 8 bases separated the two germline ends.

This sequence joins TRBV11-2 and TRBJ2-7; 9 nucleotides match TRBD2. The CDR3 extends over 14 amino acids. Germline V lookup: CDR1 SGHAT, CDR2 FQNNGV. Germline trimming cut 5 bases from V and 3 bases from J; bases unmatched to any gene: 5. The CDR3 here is CASSPSGMFYEQYF. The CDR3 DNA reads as TGTGCCAGCAGCCCTAGCGGGATGTTCTACGAGCAGTACTTC. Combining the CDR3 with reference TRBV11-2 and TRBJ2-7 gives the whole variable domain EAGVAQSPRYKIIEKRQSVAFWCNPISGHATLYWYQQILGQGPKLLIQFQNNGVVDDSQLPKDRFSAERLKGVDSTLKIQPAKLEDSAVYLCASSPSGMFYEQYFGPGTRLTVT.

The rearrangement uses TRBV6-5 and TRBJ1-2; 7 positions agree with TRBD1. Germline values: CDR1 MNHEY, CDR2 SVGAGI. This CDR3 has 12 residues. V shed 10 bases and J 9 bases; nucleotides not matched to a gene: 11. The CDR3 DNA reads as TGTGCCACACGCGTTACACAGGGGAGCTACACCTTC. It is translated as CATRVTQGSYTF.